This section outlines one TCR beta chain sequence together with its context. Its antigen is as yet unknown. The record originates from a study of response to subunit inactivated influenza vaccine. MiXCR was run by TCRdb on the RT-PCR reads, yielding one entry per CDR3 protein. Of approximately 520,000 distinct CDR3 sequences in the sample, 25% were seen once. This CDR3 region has 12 residues. Germline V gene sequence: CDR1 SQVTM, CDR2 ANQGSEA. Trimming stripped 4 bases from V and 3 bases from J, with 10 bases between. General study findings and limits: The authors put forward the suggestion that each seasonal influenza vaccination may bring in only a limited number of new T cells.

J is TRBJ2-7 and V is TRBV29-1, with a possible D match to TRBD2 (6 bases). Material: CD4+ T cells sorted from PBMCs, obtained approximately 5 days after vaccination. The receptor's source is a man between 45 and 60 years old who received an inactivated influenza vaccine. The CDR3 spells CSVVETSYEQYF. In DNA form, the CDR3 reads TGCAGCGTTGTTGAGACTAGCTACGAGCAGTACTTC.